The 16 T cell receptor beta chains listed next were all sequenced from one sample in a study of T cells in women clearing cervical HPV infection. Using immunoSEQ multiplex PCR, the repertoire was profiled, and TCRdb retains in-frame clones only, with some absent. Its table lists tens of thousands of clones. Sequenced material: blood buffy coat. The source is a woman between 18 and 69 years old with a cervical HPV16 infection that either progressed to CIN3+ or cleared (not recorded which).

The CDR3 sequence: CASRSGVDSPLHF. The covered CDR3 bases are TGTGCCAGCAGGAGCGGGGTGGATTCACCC. The genes are TRBV28 and TRBJ1-6, with D hard to call. The read terminates 3 residues ahead of where the CDR3 ends, so the germline J gene completes it. CDR3 length: 13 amino acids. Germline lookup yields CDR1 MDHEN and CDR2 SYDVKM. V lost 6 bases and J lost 8, with 11 bases in between. The full variable domain, its missing parts supplied by reference TRBV28 and TRBJ1-6, is DVKVTQSSRYLVKRTGEKVFLECVQDMDHENMFWYRQDPGLGLRLIYFSYDVKMKEKGDIPEGYSVSREKKERFSLILESASTNQTSMYLCASRSGVDSPLHFGNGTRLTVT.

Of note for this clone: Read data end 3 residues before the CDR3 end; the end is taken from the germline J gene. The sample contains more than one DNA sequence encoding this CDR3. This rearrangement joins TRBV30 to TRBJ1-3; perhaps TRBD1 as D (6 bases). The ends were cut back, 0 bases at V and 0 bases at J, with 12 bases in the middle. This CDR3 has 16 amino acids. Germline lookup yields CDR1 GTSNPN and CDR2 SVGIG (reference sequence). The part of the CDR3 DNA that was read is TGTGCCTGGAGTGTACGTGGGGGCAGCTCTGGAAACACC. It translates to CAWSVRGGSSGNT. The full-length CDR3 reads as CAWSVRGGSSGNTIYF.

Comments on this clone: The read ends 3 residues before the CDR3 terminus; that terminus is restored from the germline J gene. The chain has TRBV4-1 and TRBJ2-7; D ambiguous. The CDR3 spans 13 residues. V was cut by 0 bases and J by 3 bases, with 6 bases left in between. Germline V CDR1 and CDR2: MGHRA, YSYEKL. CDR3 DNA (partial): TGCGCCAGCAGCCAAGATCCTAACTACGAG. Its translation: CASSQDPNYE. From start to end, the CDR3 is CASSQDPNYEQYF.

As to this clone: The read terminates 3 residues ahead of where the CDR3 ends, so the germline J gene completes it. V usage is TRBV5-1 and J usage is TRBJ1-1; D might be TRBD1 (6 bases). CDR1 and CDR2 from the germline V gene are SGHRS and YFSETQ. CDR3 length: 13 residues. The CDR3 bases that were read are TGCGCCAGCAGCTCGGACAGTGCCCGGGGC. Amino acid sequence: CASSSDSARG. The whole CDR3 region reads CASSSDSARGAFF.

On this clone: The read terminates 3 residues before the CDR3 end, so the remaining end is supplied by the germline J gene. The rearrangement links TRBV5-1 to TRBJ1-2; 8 positions agree with TRBD1. Germline assignment: CDR1 SGHRS and CDR2 YFSETQ. The CDR3 length is 13 residues. The DNA read from the CDR3 is TGCGCCAGCAGCTCCGGGACAGGCGGCGTC. Protein sequence: CASSSGTGGV. The whole CDR3 is CASSSGTGGVYTF.

Of note for this clone: The CDR3 goes on 3 residues after the read ends, and that part is filled in from the germline J gene. The V gene is TRBV19, the J gene TRBJ2-5, with D perhaps matching TRBD1 (6 bases). The germline V gene has CDR1 LNHDA and CDR2 SQIVND (reference sequence). This CDR3 is 15 amino acids long. Between the trimmed V and J ends, which lost 9 bases and 2 bases, there was a span of 19 bases. CDR3 loop: CASSLTGTFQETQYF. The sequenced CDR3 bases are TGTGCCAGCAGCCTTACCGGGACATTTCAAGAGACC.

As concerns this clone: The CDR3 goes on 3 residues after the read ends, and that part is filled in from the germline J gene. V is TRBV4-2 and J is TRBJ2-7; TRBD2 matches at 8 bases. The CDR3 has 15 amino acids. V trimming: 1 base; J trimming: 6 bases; junction bases outside the gene matches: 8. Germline CDR1 LGHNA, CDR2 YNFKEQ. The CDR3 DNA, read in part, is TGTGCCAGCAGCCAAGGGGGCGGGGGGCGGGGCGAG. Translation gives CASSQGGGGRGE. The entire CDR3 is CASSQGGGGRGEQYF.

About this clone itself: Read sequence stops 3 residues before the CDR3 end, and the germline J gene provides the missing end. The genes are TRBV5-1 and TRBJ1-4; possibly TRBD1 for D (5 bases). Germline CDR1 SGHRS, CDR2 YFSETQ. The CDR3 runs to 15 residues. This CDR3 is CASSLGVPGANVLFF. Incomplete CDR3 DNA: TGCGCCAGCAGCTTGGGGGTACCTGGGGCCAACGTA.

In the case of this clone: The read ends 3 residues early relative to the CDR3; the germline J gene fills the gap. The V gene is TRBV7-3, the J gene TRBJ2-2; 12 bases map to TRBD1. Germline values: CDR1 SGHTA, CDR2 FQGTGA. CDR3 size: 16 residues. This CDR3 is CATGQGALGGANVLFF. Incomplete CDR3 DNA: TGTGCCACGGGACAGGGGGCGTTGGGCGGGGCCAACGTG. Together with reference TRBV7-3 and TRBJ2-2, the CDR3 gives the full variable domain: GAGVSQTPSNKVTEKGKYVELRCDPISGHTALYWYRQSLGQGPEFLIYFQGTGAADDSGLPNDRFFAVRPEGSVSTLKIQRTERGDSAVYLCATGQGALGGANVLFFGEGSRLTVL.

Notes on this clone: Read coverage stops 3 residues before the CDR3 terminus; the germline J gene supplies the remainder. The chain employs TRBV29-1 and TRBJ2-3, with 9 nucleotides matching TRBD2. Germline-derived CDR1 and CDR2 are SQVTM and ANQGSEA. This CDR3 is 15 amino acids long. V lost 8 bases, J lost 4 bases, and 13 bases stayed unmatched. The CDR3 DNA, read in part, is TGCAGCCTTGGGTTGGGCGGGGGGGCTTCAGATACG. Translation gives CSLGLGGGASDT. The full CDR3 sequence reads CSLGLGGGASDTQYF.

This chain's CDR3 is CASTVTGKVNSPLFF. Incomplete CDR3 DNA: TGTGCCAGCACCGTGACAGGGAAGGTCAATTCACCG. The chain links TRBV5-4 to TRBJ2-2; 7 nucleotides align to TRBD1. The CDR3 extends 3 residues past the end of the read, so its final part is completed from the germline J gene. Germline V gives CDR1 SGHNT, CDR2 YYREEE (reference sequence). The CDR3 contains 15 residues.

About this clone: The observed sequence ends 3 residues before the CDR3 terminus, with the missing tail filled in from the germline J gene. The rearrangement links TRBV2 to TRBJ2-1; 10 bases are a match to TRBD2. The CDR3 runs 15 residues. The V and J ends lost 4 bases and 4 bases, in that order; junction bases with no gene match: 4. Germline V gives CDR1 SNHLY, CDR2 FYNNEI. CDR3 sequence: CASSGLAGAYNEQFF. The DNA read from the CDR3 is TGTGCCAGCAGTGGTCTAGCGGGGGCATACAATGAG.

On this clone itself: The missing CDR3 end, 3 residues past where the read stops, is filled in from the germline J gene. V usage is TRBV5-1 and J usage is TRBJ2-1, with no clear D. Germline V gene lookup returns CDR1 SGHRS and CDR2 YFSETQ. There are 13 residues in the CDR3. With 2 bases removed from V and 1 base from J, the gap between germline ends came to 4 bases. The part of the CDR3 DNA that was read is TGCGCCAGCAGCTTAACATCCTACAATGAG. This encodes CASSLTSYNE. The whole CDR3 sequence is CASSLTSYNEQFF. Together with reference TRBV5-1 and TRBJ2-1, the CDR3 gives the full variable domain: KAGVTQTPRYLIKTRGQQVTLSCSPISGHRSVSWYQQTPGQGLQFLFEYFSETQRNKGNFPGRFSGRQFSNSRSEMNVSTLELGDSALYLCASSLTSYNEQFFGPGTRLTVL.

Details on this clone: The CDR3 is cut off 3 residues early in the read; its end comes from the germline J gene. The chain uses TRBV10-3 and TRBJ1-1; D call uncertain. Trimming removed 5 bases from V and 1 base from J, with 5 bases in between. This CDR3 has 12 amino acids. The germline V gene has CDR1 ENHRY and CDR2 SYGVKD. The CDR3 sequence: CAISYSNTEAFF. The sequenced part of the CDR3 DNA is TGTGCCATCAGTTACTCGAACACTGAA.

To note about this clone: The read gets to within 3 residues of the CDR3 end, and the germline J gene fills in the rest. V and J are TRBV10-2 and TRBJ2-2, with D perhaps TRBD1 (5 bases). Trimming removed 8 bases at V and 7 bases at J, with 14 bases between. The CDR3 has 13 residues. Germline values: CDR1 WSHSY, CDR2 SAAADI. CDR3 bases read: TGCGCCAGCGGTACAGGCTTCGGCGGGGAG. It translates to CASGTGFGGE. In full, the CDR3 is CASGTGFGGELFF.

A word on this clone: Sequencing ends 3 residues short of the CDR3 end; the germline J gene provides the rest. The J gene is TRBJ2-3, the V gene TRBV7-9; D not certain. The CDR3 covers 12 residues. The V end was cut by 2 bases, the J end by 3 bases, with 3 bases between. Germline CDR1 and CDR2: SEHNR and FQNEAQ (reference sequence). The CDR3 bases that were read are TGTGCCAGCAGCTTACAAACAGATACG. Its protein product is CASSLQTDT. The entire CDR3 protein is CASSLQTDTQYF.